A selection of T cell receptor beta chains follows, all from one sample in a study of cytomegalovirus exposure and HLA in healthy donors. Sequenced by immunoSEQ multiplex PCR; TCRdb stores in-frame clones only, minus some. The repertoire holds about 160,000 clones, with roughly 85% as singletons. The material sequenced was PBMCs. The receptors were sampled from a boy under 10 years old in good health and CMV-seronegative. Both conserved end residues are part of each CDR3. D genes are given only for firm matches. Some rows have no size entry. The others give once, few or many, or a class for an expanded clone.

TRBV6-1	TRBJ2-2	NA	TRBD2	TGTGCCAGCAGTGTTCTCTTCACTAGCGCCGGGGAGCTGTTTTTT	CASSVLFTSAGELFF
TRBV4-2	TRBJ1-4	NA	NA	TGTGCCAGCAGCCAAGTCGTGGGGGCGAGCGAAAAACTGTTTTTT	CASSQVVGASEKLFF
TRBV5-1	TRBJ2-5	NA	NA	TGCGCCAGCAGCTTAAGGGGAAACCAAGAGACCCAGTACTTC	CASSLRGNQETQYF
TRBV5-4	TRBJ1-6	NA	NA	TGTGCCAGCAGCCTCGCTCACTTCGGGTCACCCCTCCACTTT	CASSLAHFGSPLHF
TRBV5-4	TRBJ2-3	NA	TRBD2	TGTGCCAGCAGCAGCGCTAGCGGGGTCACAGATACGCAGTATTTT	CASSSASGVTDTQYF
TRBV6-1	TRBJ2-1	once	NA	TGTGCCAGCAGTGTCTCGTATGAGCAGTTCTTC	CASSVSYEQFF
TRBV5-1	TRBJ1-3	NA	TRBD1	TGCGCCAGCAGCTCGGGGACAGGGGCTAACTCTGGAAACACCATATATTTT	CASSSGTGANSGNTIYF
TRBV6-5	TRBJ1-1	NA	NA	TGTGCCAGCATGGGCGATTTGCGAACTGAAGCTTTCTTT	CASMGDLRTEAFF
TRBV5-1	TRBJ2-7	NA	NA	TGCGCCAGCAGCCCGGACTTAAACTCCTACGAGCAGTACTTC	CASSPDLNSYEQYF
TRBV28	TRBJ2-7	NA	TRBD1	TGTGCCAGCAGTTCCGACAGGGGACTCTACGAGCAGTACTTC	CASSSDRGLYEQYF
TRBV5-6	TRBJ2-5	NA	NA	TGTGCCAGCGCCCCCGGGTCTGTCGCTCGAGAGACCCAGTACTTC	CASAPGSVARETQYF
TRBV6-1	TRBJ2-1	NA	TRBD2	TGTGCCAGCAGTGGAGGGACTAGTTGGAATGAGCAGTTCTTC	CASSGGTSWNEQFF
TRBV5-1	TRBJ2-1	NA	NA	TGCGCCAGCAGCTTGGGCCAGGGGCATGAGCAGTTCTTC	CASSLGQGHEQFF
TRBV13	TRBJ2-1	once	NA	TGTGCCAGCAGCTTAGGCCTAGGCCTCCGGAATGAGCAGTTCTTC	CASSLGLGLRNEQFF
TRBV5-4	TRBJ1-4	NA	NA	TGTGCCAGCAGCTTGTCAGGGGCGGCCGCAACTAATGAAAAACTGTTTTTT	CASSLSGAAATNEKLFF
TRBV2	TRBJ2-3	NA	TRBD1	TGTGCCAGCAGCAGACCACAGGGGGGCACAGATACGCAGTATTTT	CASSRPQGGTDTQYF
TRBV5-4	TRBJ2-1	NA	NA	TGTGCCAGCAGCCTCCACGGATCAGGCGATGAGCAGTTCTTC	CASSLHGSGDEQFF
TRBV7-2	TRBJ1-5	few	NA	TGTGCCAGCAGCCCTACAGGGTTGGCCAATCAGCCCCAGCATTTT	CASSPTGLANQPQHF
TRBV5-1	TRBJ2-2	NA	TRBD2	TGCGCCAGCAGCTTGGCCCGGGGGGACGCCGGGGAGCTGTTTTTT	CASSLARGDAGELFF
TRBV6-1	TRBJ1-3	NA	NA	TGTGCCAGCAGTGGTTTCGGTTTCTCTGGAAACACCATATATTTT	CASSGFGFSGNTIYF
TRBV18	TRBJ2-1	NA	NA	TGTGCCAGCTCACCCTTACCGCACGGGGTCGGTGAGCAGTTCTTC	CASSPLPHGVGEQFF
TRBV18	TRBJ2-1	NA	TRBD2	TGTGCCAGCTCACCACTTGCGGGGGGGACCAATGAGCAGTTCTTC	CASSPLAGGTNEQFF
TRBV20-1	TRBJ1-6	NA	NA	TGCAGTGCTAGTACTCCACCCCTCCACTTT	CSASTPPLHF
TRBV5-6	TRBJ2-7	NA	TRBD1	TGTGCCAGCAGCTTTACCGGGACAGGGCCTCAAGAGCAGTACTTC	CASSFTGTGPQEQYF
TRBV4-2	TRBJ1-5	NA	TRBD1	TGTGCCAGCAGCCAAGGACGGACCAACAGGGGTGGACAGCCCCAGCATTTT	CASSQGRTNRGGQPQHF
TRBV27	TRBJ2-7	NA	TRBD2	TGTGCCAGCAGTTTACTGGGTCTAGCGGGAGCCAAACTTACGAGGGAGCAGTACTTC	CASSLLGLAGAKLTREQYF
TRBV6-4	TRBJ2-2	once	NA	TGTGCCAGCAGCCCTACTGGCGGGCGGACCGGGGAGCTGTTTTTT	CASSPTGGRTGELFF
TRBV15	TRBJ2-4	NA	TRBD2	TGTGCCACCAGCAGAGGAAAGGGACTAGATACTGACATTCAGTACTTC	CATSRGKGLDTDIQYF
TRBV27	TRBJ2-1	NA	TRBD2	TGTGCCAGCACCACCACGGGAGGGGGTAATGAGCAGTTCTTC	CASTTTGGGNEQFF
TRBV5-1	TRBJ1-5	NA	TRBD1	TGCGCCAGCAGCGAAACAGGGGGCAATCAGCCCCAGCATTTT	CASSETGGNQPQHF
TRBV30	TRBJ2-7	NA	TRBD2	TGTGCCTGGAGCAATTCTCTAGCGGGAAGTGTCGAGCAGTACTTC	CAWSNSLAGSVEQYF
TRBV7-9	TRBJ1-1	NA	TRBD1	TGTTCCAGCAGTACAGGGGCGAACACTGAAGCTTTCTTT	CSSSTGANTEAFF
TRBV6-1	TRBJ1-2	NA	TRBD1	TGTGCCAGCAAGACAGGGGGACATGGCTACACCTTC	CASKTGGHGYTF
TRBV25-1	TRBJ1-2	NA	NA	TGTGCCAGCAGTCGGGACACTAACTATGGCTACACCTTC	CASSRDTNYGYTF
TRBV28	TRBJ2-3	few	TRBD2	TGTGCCAGCAGTTCGGGGGGGAACGCAGATACGCAGTATTTT	CASSSGGNADTQYF
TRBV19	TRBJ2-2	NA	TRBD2	TGTGCCAGTAGTGCCATTCCGGGACTAGGTTTTACTGGGGAGCTGTTTTTT	CASSAIPGLGFTGELFF
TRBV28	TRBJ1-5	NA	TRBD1	TGTGCCAGCAGTCTCAGGGGGGCTGGTCGGCCCCAGCATTTT	CASSLRGAGRPQHF
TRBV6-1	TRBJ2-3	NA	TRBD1	TGTGCCAGCAGTGTCGGGACAGGGGGCGTATCGGATACGCAGTATTTT	CASSVGTGGVSDTQYF
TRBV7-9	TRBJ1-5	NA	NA	TGTGCCAGCAGCTCCGGACAAGACAATCAGCCCCAGCATTTT	CASSSGQDNQPQHF
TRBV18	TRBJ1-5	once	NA	TGTGCCAGCTCAGCCTCGGGGCAGCCCCAGCATTTT	CASSASGQPQHF
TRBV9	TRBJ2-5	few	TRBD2	TGTGCCAGCAGCGTAGGGGGACTAGCGGGACTACAAGAGACCCAGTACTTC	CASSVGGLAGLQETQYF
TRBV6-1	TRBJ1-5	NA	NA	TGTGCCAGCAGTGAGGCAGGGATAGGCAATCAGCCCCAGCATTTT	CASSEAGIGNQPQHF
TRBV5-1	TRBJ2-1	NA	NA	TGCGCCAGCAGCTTGGCCTTGGAGGTTGGGGAGCAGTTCTTC	CASSLALEVGEQFF
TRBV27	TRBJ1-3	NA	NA	TGTGCCAGCAGTTCCTCGGGACTGATCTCTGGAAACACCATATATTTT	CASSSSGLISGNTIYF
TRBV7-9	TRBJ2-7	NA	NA	TGTGCCAGCAGGGGCAGATCCTACGAGCAGTACTTC	CASRGRSYEQYF
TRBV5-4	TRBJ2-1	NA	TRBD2	TGTGCCAGCAGCTATAAAGGTACTAGCGCCTCCTACAATGAGCAGTTCTTC	CASSYKGTSASYNEQFF
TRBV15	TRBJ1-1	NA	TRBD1	TGTGCCACCAGCGGAAGAAGGACAGGGGCGAACACTGAAGCTTTCTTT	CATSGRRTGANTEAFF
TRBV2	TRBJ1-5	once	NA	TGTGCCAGCAGTGAATCCCCCGCTCAGAATCAGCCCCAGCATTTT	CASSESPAQNQPQHF
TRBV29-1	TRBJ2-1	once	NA	TGCAGCGTTGGCTTGCACCTGGGGCCAAATGAGCAGTTCTTC	CSVGLHLGPNEQFF
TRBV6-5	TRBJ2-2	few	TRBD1	TGTGCCAGCAGTTACAACGGACAGGGCACCGGGGAGCTGTTTTTT	CASSYNGQGTGELFF
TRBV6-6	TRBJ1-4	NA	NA	TGTGCCTCCCGGCGGTTTAATGAAAAACTGTTTTTT	CASRRFNEKLFF
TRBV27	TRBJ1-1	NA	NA	TGTGCCAGCAGTTTAGGGGTTGGGAGGAACACTGAAGCTTTCTTT	CASSLGVGRNTEAFF
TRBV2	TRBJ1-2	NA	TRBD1	TGTGCCAGCAACCCGGACAGGGGTAACTATGGCTACACCTTC	CASNPDRGNYGYTF
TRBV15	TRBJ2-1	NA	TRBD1	TGTGCCACCAGCATGGGGACAGTCTACAATGAGCAGTTCTTC	CATSMGTVYNEQFF
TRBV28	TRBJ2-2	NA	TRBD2	TGTGCCACCTCGGGACTAGCGGTATGGGCCGGGGAGCTGTTTTTT	CATSGLAVWAGELFF